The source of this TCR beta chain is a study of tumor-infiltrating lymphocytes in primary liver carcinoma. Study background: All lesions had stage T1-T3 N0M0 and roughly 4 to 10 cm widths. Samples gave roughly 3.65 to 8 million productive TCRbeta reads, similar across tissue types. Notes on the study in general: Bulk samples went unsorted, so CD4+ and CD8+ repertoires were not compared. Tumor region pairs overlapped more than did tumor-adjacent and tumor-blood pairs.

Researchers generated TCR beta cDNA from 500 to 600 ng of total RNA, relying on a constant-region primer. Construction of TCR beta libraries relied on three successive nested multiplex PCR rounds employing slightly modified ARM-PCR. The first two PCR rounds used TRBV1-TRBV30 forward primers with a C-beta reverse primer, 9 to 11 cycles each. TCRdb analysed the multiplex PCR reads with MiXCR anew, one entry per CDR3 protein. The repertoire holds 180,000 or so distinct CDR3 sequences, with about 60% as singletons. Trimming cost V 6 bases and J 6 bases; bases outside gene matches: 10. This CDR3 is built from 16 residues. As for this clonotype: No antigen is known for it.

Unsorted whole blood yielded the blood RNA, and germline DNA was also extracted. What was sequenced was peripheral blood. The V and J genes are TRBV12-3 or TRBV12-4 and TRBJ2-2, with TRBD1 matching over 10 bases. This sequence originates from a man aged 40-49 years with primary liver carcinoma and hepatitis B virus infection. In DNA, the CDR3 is TGTGCCAGCAGCCCGGGACAGGGGAGAGGTCCCGGGGAGCTGTTTTTT. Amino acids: CASSPGQGRGPGELFF.